This TCR beta chain stems from a study of Japanese encephalitis immunity and Zika vaccine responses (dated by TCRdb to the early 2020s). A note on the overall study: Included participants received three 5.0 ug doses of alum-adjuvanted ZPIV at weeks 0, 4 and 28. The ZIKV peptides, 15-mers that overlapped by 11 residues, were chosen for containing NetMHCpan/NetMHCII-predicted epitopes with affinity below 50 nM. TCR repertoires were also analyzed from a few flavivirus-naive individuals at weeks 2, 6 and 52 after starting ZPIV vaccination. One dose of YFV vaccine (YF-VAX) was administered before ZPIV to about 12 participants, and roughly 10 participants were flavivirus-naive. The study tested whether CD4 T cell responses to the Zika vaccine were shaped by prior Japanese encephalitis virus (JEV) or yellow fever virus (YFV) vaccination. For TCR sequencing, over five representative participants were selected from each pre-vaccination group, and samples were taken at week 0 (after pre-vaccination, before ZPIV) and at week 52. Two to three months ahead of the first ZPIV dose, 11 to 12 participants were given JEV vaccine (IXIARO) as a two-dose regimen with the doses 28 days apart. Stimulations used ZIKV structural-protein peptide pools split into flavivirus-conserved and non-conserved sets, or JEV or YFV peptides matching the pre-vaccination. Points the paper makes about the study in general: In JEV-pre-vaccinated donors, the repertoire richness of CD4 T cells responding to conserved ZIKV epitopes dropped significantly after ZPIV. Only a subset of trial participants with three doses and adequate samples was analyzed, not the entire vaccinated cohort. Only a few individuals showed CD8 T cell responses to the ZIKV peptide pools, and those responses were of very low magnitude. The individual peptides behind the cross-reactive responses were not identified because limits on sample size made peptide-pool deconvolution impossible. JEV-pre-vaccinated donors showed higher repertoire similarity across time-points and stimulations than YFV-pre-vaccinated donors, indicating more clonotypes common to ZIKV and JEV stimulation. Samples grouped by participant and showed no similarity between individuals, suggesting that no public TCRs were detected.

Library preparation used 5' RACE. Before sequencing, the TCRbeta libraries were pooled in proportion to the number of cells sorted for each library. Total RNA was extracted from sorted cells with RNAzol RT, and cDNA was synthesized with an oligo(dT) primer and a template-switching oligo. The TCRbeta V-CDR3-J region was PCR-amplified with Kapa HiFi using a SMARTer oligo primer and a TCRbeta constant-region primer. Illumina adaptors and sample-specific index barcodes were added in a second PCR, with HighPrep bead cleanup and a Bioanalyzer check confirming a band of roughly 650 bp. Libraries were sequenced on an Illumina MiSeq with 2x151 bp paired-end reads. The source study handled its data this way. An in-house Java program demultiplexed the reads, while MiXCR assigned TCRbeta annotations and counted clonotypes. Repertoire overlap was measured with Morisita-Horn indices from the R package vegan, along with UPGMA clustering and Circos plots of recurring clonotypes. Shannon diversity and richness were each normalized to the maximum value possible given the input cell numbers, so the resulting values fell between 0 and 1. CDR3beta sequences were aligned using MUSCLE, distances were calculated using SeqinR, and multidimensional scaling was plotted in R. In TCRdb, the public reads were trimmed at Q25 with fastp and aligned with MiXCR, with productive beta chains retained. Each entry merges the rows of one CDR3 protein and shows their most common DNA and genes. The V and J calls follow TCRdb's processing rather than the paper's. The sample table contains over 200 distinct CDR3 sequences; only one count was recorded for around 9.2% of them. 35% to 55% of the sample comes from the top ten.

V is shortened by 6 bases, J by 2 bases, and the region joining them spans 11 bases. The CDR3, cysteine through phenylalanine, is 13 amino acids long. CDR3 DNA is the only sequence kept; it has 39 bases, read in frame from the first base. The germline V gene sets CDR1 to SNHLY and CDR2 to FYNNEI. This clonotype is medium-sized (0.01 to 0.1%). Base qualities are missing; no much larger clone stands one base away. PBMCs were labeled with CellTrace CFSE and were cultured for over 5 days in RPMI containing around 7.8% human serum plus peptide pools at around 0.99 ug/mL each. On a BD FACSAria, proliferating CD4 T cells were sorted without fixation as live CD56-CD19-CD16-CD3+CD4+ CFSE-low cells. Enrolled adults were healthy and seronegative for ZIKV, JEV, YFV, DENV and WNV by microneutralization screening. The samples were drawn from a phase 1 trial of an alum-adjuvanted Zika purified-inactivated virus (ZPIV) vaccine that was randomized, double-blinded and placebo-controlled. Peripheral blood mononuclear cells were isolated using a standard procedure and then kept frozen in liquid nitrogen until they were used.

This sequence originates from an adult woman who received an inactivated Zika virus vaccine. The specimen was antigen-activated CD4+ T cells from blood, cultured, collected during a Zika inactivated vaccine study. The chain was built from TRBV2 and TRBJ2-7; the D gene assignment is ambiguous. The CDR3 protein: CASRDPGPYEQYF. The nucleotide sequence reads as follows: TGTGCCAGCAGGGACCCAGGCCCCTACGAGCAGTACTTC.